This T cell receptor (beta chain) was sequenced during a study of post-analysis software for immune sequencing data. Looking at the study overall: Included among the disease courses, which were recorded for the cohort, were relapsing-remitting, secondary progressive and progressive-relapsing multiple sclerosis. Notes on the study in general: Those with multiple sclerosis, the patient group, showed significantly lower normalized Chao1 diversity than controls. TRBV5-6, TRBV5-1 and TRBV20-1 were among roughly 5 TRBV segments more frequent in patients than controls.

Prepared TCR beta cDNA libraries contained unique molecular identifiers. Each CDR3 protein gets one entry after TCRdb re-called the PCR reads with MiXCR. This sample yields approximately 730,000 distinct CDR3 sequences, of which just under 30% are seen a single time; around 0.56% belongs to the top ten. V lost 7 bases to trimming and J lost 0 bases; unmatched junction nucleotides: 13. Germline V gene sequence: CDR1 MNHEY, CDR2 SMNVEV (reference sequence). The CDR3 totals 17 residues. Concerning this clonotype itself: As yet, its antigen is unknown.

The chain joins TRBV27 to TRBJ2-3; TRBD2 matches at 7 bases. Material: blood. The clonotype was recovered from a girl aged 10 to 17 with multiple sclerosis. The CDR3 here is CASKSPHLAESTDTQYF. The CDR3 DNA reads TGTGCCAGCAAATCCCCCCACCTAGCGGAAAGCACAGATACGCAGTATTTT.